One and the same sample provided the 17 T cell receptor beta chains below, sequenced in a study of T cell responses to AZD1222 COVID-19 vaccine. Clones were read by immunoSEQ multiplex PCR, and TCRdb kept only the in-frame ones, dropping some. Among around 130,000 clones, about 89% were seen once, and the ten largest hold about 9.9%. The sequences come from peripheral blood, collected 28 days after the second AZD1222 dose. These receptors came from an adult who received the AZD1222 COVID-19 vaccine.

V gene TRBV27 combines with J gene TRBJ2-3, with a tentative D call TRBD2 (6 bases). V was clipped by 3 bases and J by 3 bases, with 19 bases between them. The CDR3 spans 17 residues. Germline V gene data show CDR1 as MNHEY and CDR2 as SMNVEV (reference sequence). CDR3 nucleotide sequence: TGTGCCAGCAGTTTTTACGACCTCGGGAGCGGGACAGATACGCAGTATTTT. This gives the protein CASSFYDLGSGTDTQYF.

This clone was seen only once. The chain is built from TRBV7-2 and TRBJ1-2; D unclear. Germline V gene lookup returns CDR1 SGHTA and CDR2 FQGNSA. Trimming stripped 1 base from V and 2 bases from J, with 11 bases between. The CDR3 is 15 amino acids. DNA of the CDR3: TGTGCCAGCAGCTTAGGCGGGTATGACAACTATGGCTACACCTTC. Translated: CASSLGGYDNYGYTF.

The CDR3, as DNA: TGCAGCGTTTACGGGACCTTCAGGGGCACTGAAGCTTTCTTT. Its protein is CSVYGTFRGTEAFF. This chain joins TRBV29-1 and TRBJ1-1; a possible D gene is TRBD1 (6 bases). The germline CDR1 and CDR2 sequences are SQVTM and ANQGSEA. V gave up 5 bases and J gave up 4 bases, with 17 bases separating them. CDR3 size: 14 residues. The full variable domain, completed using reference TRBV29-1 and TRBJ1-1, is SAVISQKPSRDICQRGTSLTIQCQVDSQVTMMFWYRQQPGQSLTLIATANQGSEATYESGFVIDKFPISRPNLTFSTLTVSNMSPEDSSIYLCSVYGTFRGTEAFFGQGTRLTVV.

This clone was counted a single time. This sequence joins TRBV2 and TRBJ1-1; D is perhaps TRBD1 (5 bases). In germline, CDR1 is SNHLY, CDR2 FYNNEI. This CDR3 is built from 14 residues. Trimming cost V 4 bases and J 0 bases, with 9 bases left between them. This CDR3 reads CASSGQFMNTEAFF. CDR3 coding DNA: TGTGCCAGCAGTGGACAGTTCATGAACACTGAAGCTTTCTTT.

The genes are TRBV10-3 and TRBJ2-2; 14 positions agree with TRBD2. J was trimmed by 5 bases and V by 7 bases; bases with no gene match: 6. The CDR3 contains 16 residues. The V gene's germline CDR1 is ENHRY and CDR2 SYGVKD. CDR3 loop: CAIMGTSGSITGELFF. DNA for the CDR3: TGTGCCATCATGGGGACTAGCGGGAGTATTACCGGGGAGCTGTTTTTT.

The V and J genes are TRBV27 and TRBJ2-1, with D unclear. CDR3 length equals 10 residues. Germline-derived CDR1 and CDR2 are MNHEY and SMNVEV (reference sequence). V was cut by 5 bases and J by 12 bases, with 8 bases left in between. This CDR3 reads CASSPHRQFF. The CDR3 region has the DNA TGTGCCAGCAGTCCGCATCGGCAGTTCTTC.

The chain joins TRBV5-4 to TRBJ1-2, with TRBD1 matching over 7 bases. The CDR3 spans 12 residues. Trimming cost V 5 bases and J 8 bases; bases outside gene matches: 6. CDR1 and CDR2 (germline): SGHNT, YYREEE (reference sequence). The CDR3, as DNA: TGTGCCAGCAGAGTCGACAGGGCGGGCTACACCTTC. It translates to CASRVDRAGYTF.

This rearrangement joins TRBV3-1 (or the pseudogene TRBV3-2) to TRBJ2-2, with D unclear. V lost 6 bases and J 1 base, leaving 6 bases between the germline ends. The germline CDR1 and CDR2 sequences are LGHDT and YNNKEL (reference sequence). CDR3 length equals 13 residues. CDR3 loop: CASRGLNTGELFF. CDR3 sequence (DNA): TGTGCCAGCAGAGGTCTGAACACCGGGGAGCTGTTTTTT.

This clone was recorded once. The chain employs TRBV19 and TRBJ2-1, with 7 nucleotides matching TRBD1. The V segment lost 8 bases and the J segment 2 bases; nucleotides outside the gene matches: 3. CDR3 size: 13 residues. CDR1 LNHDA and CDR2 SQIVND come from the germline V gene (reference sequence). CDR3: CASSQGTYNEQFF. CDR3 bases: TGTGCCAGTTCACAGGGGACCTACAATGAGCAGTTCTTC.

CDR3 region: CTSSQERTPPDEQFF. CDR3 sequence (DNA): TGCACCAGCAGCCAAGAGAGGACCCCCCCCGATGAGCAGTTCTTC. The rearrangement uses TRBV1 and TRBJ2-1. TRBV1 is reported as a pseudogene. The length of the CDR3 is 15 residues.

The chain employs TRBV3-1 (or the pseudogene TRBV3-2) and TRBJ1-2; weak D call: TRBD1 (5 bases). Between the trimmed V and J ends, which lost 4 bases and 3 bases, there was a span of 15 bases. There are 15 residues in the CDR3. Germline loops: CDR1 LGHDT, CDR2 YNNKEL (reference sequence). The CDR3 loop reads CASSRQPGPHYGYTF. The CDR3, as DNA: TGTGCCAGCAGCCGCCAACCGGGGCCCCACTATGGCTACACCTTC.

V gene TRBV7-9 combines with J gene TRBJ1-1; D possibly corresponds to TRBD1 (5 bases). CDR1 and CDR2 (germline): SEHNR, FQNEAQ (reference sequence). CDR3 length: 15 amino acids. The germline V and J ends were trimmed by 2 bases and 4 bases, with 14 bases remaining between them. The CDR3 here is CASSLNSGRGTEAFF. CDR3 bases: TGTGCCAGCAGCTTAAATTCGGGGAGGGGCACTGAAGCTTTCTTT. Complete variable domain (other parts from reference TRBV7-9 and TRBJ1-1): DTGVSQNPRHKITKRGQNVTFRCDPISEHNRLYWYRQTLGQGPEFLTYFQNEAQLEKSRLLSDRFSAERPKGSFSTLEIQRTEQGDSAMYLCASSLNSGRGTEAFFGQGTRLTVV.

The chain carries TRBV25-1 and TRBJ1-4, with 7 bases that match TRBD1. This CDR3 contains 17 residues. Per the germline V gene, CDR1 is MGHDK and CDR2 is SYGVNS. Trimming at V came to 1 base and at J to 6 bases, leaving 11 bases not matched to a gene. The DNA for the CDR3 is TGTGCCAGCAGTGAATTCCTCGGGGACAGTGCGGATGAAAAACTGTTTTTT. Protein sequence: CASSEFLGDSADEKLFF.

V and J are TRBV30 and TRBJ1-6; 7 bases align to TRBD1. The CDR3 runs to 16 residues. Germline CDR1 is GTSNPN and CDR2 is SVGIG (reference sequence). V lost 4 bases and J lost 9; bases outside the gene matches: 15. The CDR3 region is CAWTRGGTERGSPLHF. The CDR3 coding sequence is TGTGCCTGGACTCGAGGGGGGACAGAAAGGGGTTCACCCCTCCACTTT.

The V and J genes are TRBV4-2 and TRBJ1-2; unclear D gene. Germline V gene lookup returns CDR1 LGHNA and CDR2 YNFKEQ. The length of the CDR3 is 15 residues. V lost 0 bases, J lost 3 bases, and 11 bases lay in between. The CDR3 here is CASSQEEGADYGYTF. Here the CDR3 DNA reads TGTGCCAGCAGCCAAGAGGAGGGTGCGGACTATGGCTACACCTTC.

The chain employs TRBV2 and TRBJ1-6, with D possibly matching TRBD1 (5 bases). Trimming removed 1 base from V and 7 bases from J, with 8 bases in between. This CDR3 has 14 residues. Looked up from germline, CDR1 is SNHLY and CDR2 is FYNNEI. CDR3 sequence reads: CASSEGTPNSPLHF. In DNA, the CDR3 is TGTGCCAGCAGTGAAGGGACACCGAATTCACCCCTCCACTTT.

The chain joins TRBV7-2 to TRBJ2-5; D may be TRBD2 (5 bases). The V end lost 5 bases, the J end lost 5 bases, and 18 bases lay between the germline ends. There are 15 residues in the CDR3. Per the germline V gene, CDR1 is SGHTA and CDR2 is FQGNSA. The CDR3 here is CASSPQAASSETQYF. CDR3 coding DNA: TGTGCCAGCAGCCCTCAGGCGGCTAGCAGTGAGACCCAGTACTTC.